The sequence of this TCR beta chain was determined in a study of graft-versus-host responses after intestinal transplantation. About the research overall: Anti-thymocyte globulin was used for induction in all recipients, who then took tacrolimus and steroids for two to four years. Study-wide results and limits: Detection of GvH clones occurred in recipient marrow, and some had their first appearance in ileum or blood.

Turning to this clone: Its cognate antigen is unknown.

The assay was immunoSEQ multiplex PCR, and TCRdb's table has in-frame clones only and misses some. The repertoire has fewer than 120,000 clones, just over 90% of them found once; the top ten carry 0.4% to 0.65%. The V segment lost 0 bases and the J segment 5 bases; nucleotides outside the gene matches: 6. The CDR3 sequence is 16 residues long. Germline loops: CDR1 MNHEY, CDR2 SVGAGI. This TCR came from a human donor who received an intestinal transplant. This material consisted of unstimulated CD8+ T cells sorted from spleen or lymph node cells, taken before intestinal transplant. The rearrangement joins TRBV6-5 to TRBJ2-7, with 11 bases fitting TRBD1. CDR3 bases: TGTGCCAGCAGTTACTCGGGGACAGGGGGGGTCCACGAGCAGTACTTC. Translation gives CASSYSGTGGVHEQYF.